The rows below give T cell receptor beta chains drawn from one sample of a study of neurological immune-mediated disorders. Each CDR3 protein is one row after TCRdb ran MiXCR on the 5' RACE reads. The sample lists over 55,000 distinct CDR3 sequences; 2% to 2.5% were seen once. Material for sequencing was PBMCs. The source of these receptors is a man in his fifties with multiple sclerosis. Both conserved end residues are part of each CDR3. The D gene is left open where the match is weak. The size of a clone is reported for some rows only, either as once, few or many, or as a class for expanded clones.

NA TRBJ2-1 many TRBV6-5 CASSGSGPEQFF TGTGCCAGCAGTGGTTCAGGGCCTGAGCAGTTCTTC
NA TRBJ1-5 many TRBV20-1 CSARKGGDQPQHF TGCAGTGCTAGAAAGGGGGGGGATCAGCCCCAGCATTTT
NA TRBJ2-5 many TRBV12-3/TRBV12-4 CASSTGETQYF TGTGCCAGCAGCACAGGGGAGACCCAGTACTTC
NA TRBJ1-2 many TRBV3-1 CASSRRGEGVGYGYTF TGTGCCAGCAGCCGCCGAGGAGAGGGAGTGGGCTATGGCTACACCTTC
TRBD2 TRBJ2-5 NA TRBV28 CASSLPRGIQETQYF TGTGCCAGCAGTTTACCGCGGGGGATACAAGAGACCCAGTACTTC
NA TRBJ2-3 many TRBV5-1 CASSSTGSFTDTQYF TGCGCCAGCAGCAGTACAGGGAGCTTCACAGATACGCAGTATTTT
NA TRBJ1-5 many TRBV7-9 CASRMGGPNQPQHF TGTGCCAGCAGGATGGGAGGACCTAATCAGCCCCAGCATTTT
TRBD1 TRBJ2-7 many TRBV9 CASSAQQGAGAYEQYF TGTGCCAGCAGCGCGCAGCAGGGGGCTGGGGCCTACGAGCAGTACTTC
NA TRBJ1-1 NA TRBV29-1 CSVTWGYTEAFF TGCAGCGTCACCTGGGGGTACACTGAAGCTTTCTTT
NA TRBJ2-4 many TRBV7-2 CASSQNPFPQYF TGTGCCAGCAGCCAGAATCCCTTTCCTCAGTACTTC
NA TRBJ2-1 many TRBV7-8 CASSYSVAEQFF TGTGCCAGCAGCTATTCGGTTGCTGAGCAGTTCTTC
TRBD2 TRBJ2-1 many TRBV9 CASSRGGGANEQFF TGTGCCAGCAGCCGAGGCGGGGGGGCCAATGAGCAGTTCTTC
NA TRBJ2-2 many TRBV27 CASSLRGRNTGELFF TGTGCCAGCAGTTTACGGGGTAGGAACACCGGGGAGCTGTTTTTT
NA TRBJ2-5 many TRBV12-3/TRBV12-4 CASSLAPVWETQYF TGTGCCAGCAGTTTAGCGCCGGTGTGGGAGACCCAGTACTTC
NA TRBJ2-5 few TRBV18 CASSLDWGQETQYF TGTGCCAGCTCACTCGACTGGGGACAAGAGACCCAGTACTTC
NA TRBJ2-5 many TRBV27 CASSLDRTQTQYF TGTGCCAGCAGTTTGGACCGGACGCAGACCCAGTACTTC
NA TRBJ2-4 many TRBV6-6 CASSNRDRAKNIQYF TGTGCCAGCAGTAACAGGGATCGAGCCAAAAACATTCAGTACTTC
NA TRBJ2-1 many TRBV5-1 CASSLDSAPYNEQFF TGCGCCAGCAGCTTGGACTCCGCCCCCTACAATGAGCAGTTCTTC
NA TRBJ2-4 many TRBV18 CASSLRKNIQYF TGTGCCAGCTCGCTTAGAAAAAACATTCAGTACTTC
TRBD2 TRBJ2-7 many TRBV6-5 CASRPQGLAGGLSYEQYF TGTGCCAGCAGACCGCAGGGACTAGCGGGGGGACTTTCCTACGAGCAGTACTTC
NA TRBJ1-2 many TRBV5-1 CASSLLTQDYGYTF TGCGCCAGCAGCTTGTTAACACAGGACTATGGCTACACCTTC
NA TRBJ1-1 many TRBV4-3 CASSQDLGTLTEAFF TGCGCCAGCAGCCAAGATTTAGGGACCTTAACTGAAGCTTTCTTT